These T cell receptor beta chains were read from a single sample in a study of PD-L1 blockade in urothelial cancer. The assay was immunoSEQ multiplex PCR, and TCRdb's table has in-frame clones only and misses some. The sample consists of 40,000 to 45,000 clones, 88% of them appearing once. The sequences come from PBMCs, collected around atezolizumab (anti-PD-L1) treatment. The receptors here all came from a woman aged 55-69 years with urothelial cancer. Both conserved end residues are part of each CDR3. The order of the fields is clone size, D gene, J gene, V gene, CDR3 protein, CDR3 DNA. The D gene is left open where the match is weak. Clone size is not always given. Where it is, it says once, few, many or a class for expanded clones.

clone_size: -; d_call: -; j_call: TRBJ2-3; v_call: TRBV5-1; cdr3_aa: CASSLTRSRTDTQYF; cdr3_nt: TGCGCCAGCAGCTTGACTAGGTCACGAACAGATACGCAGTATTTT
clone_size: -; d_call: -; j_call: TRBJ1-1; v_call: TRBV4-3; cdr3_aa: CASSQEQAGTEAFF; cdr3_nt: TGCGCCAGCAGCCAAGAACAGGCGGGGACTGAAGCTTTCTTT
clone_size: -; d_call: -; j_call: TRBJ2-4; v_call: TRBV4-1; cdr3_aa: CASSQDPPGPLENIQYF; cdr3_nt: TGCGCCAGCAGCCAAGATCCTCCAGGTCCTCTGGAAAACATTCAGTACTTC
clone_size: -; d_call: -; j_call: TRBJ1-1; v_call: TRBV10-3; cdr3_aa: CAISERGGETEAFF; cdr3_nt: TGTGCCATCAGTGAAAGGGGAGGGGAAACTGAAGCTTTCTTT
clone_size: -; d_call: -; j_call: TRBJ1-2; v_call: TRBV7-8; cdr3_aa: CASSPRTETNYGYTF; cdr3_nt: TGTGCCAGCAGCCCCCGTACAGAAACTAACTATGGCTACACCTTC
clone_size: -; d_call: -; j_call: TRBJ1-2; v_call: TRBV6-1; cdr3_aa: CASTPEKGHNYGYTF; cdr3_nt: TGTGCCAGCACCCCGGAGAAGGGGCATAACTATGGCTACACCTTC
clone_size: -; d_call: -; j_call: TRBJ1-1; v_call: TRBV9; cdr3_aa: CASSVNRNTEAFF; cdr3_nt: TGTGCCAGCAGCGTAAACAGGAACACTGAAGCTTTCTTT
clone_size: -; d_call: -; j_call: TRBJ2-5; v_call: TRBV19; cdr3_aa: CASSIDQGRRRETQYF; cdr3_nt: TGTGCCAGTAGTATAGACCAGGGTCGTCGGCGAGAGACCCAGTACTTC
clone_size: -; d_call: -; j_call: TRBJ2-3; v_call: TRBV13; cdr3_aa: CASSLRLASDTQYF; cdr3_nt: TGTGCCAGCAGCTTACGGCTAGCGAGCGATACGCAGTATTTT
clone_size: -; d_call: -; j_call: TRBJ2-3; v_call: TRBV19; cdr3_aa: CASSSGTPLDTQYF; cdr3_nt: TGTGCCAGCTCCTCCGGGACACCGTTAGATACGCAGTATTTT
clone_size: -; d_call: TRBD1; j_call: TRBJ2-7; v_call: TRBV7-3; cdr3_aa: CASSYTGGNEQYF; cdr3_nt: TGTGCCAGCAGCTACACAGGGGGCAACGAGCAGTACTTC
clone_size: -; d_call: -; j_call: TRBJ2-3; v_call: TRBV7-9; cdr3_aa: CASRGTVSSDTQYF; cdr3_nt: TGTGCCAGTAGGGGCACAGTTAGCTCAGATACGCAGTATTTT
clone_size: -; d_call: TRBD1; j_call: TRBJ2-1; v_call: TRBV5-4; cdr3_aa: CASSQDRFSYNEQFF; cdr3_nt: TGTGCCAGCAGCCAGGACAGGTTTTCCTACAATGAGCAGTTCTTC
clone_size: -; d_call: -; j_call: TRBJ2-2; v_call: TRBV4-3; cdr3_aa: CASSQWGGNTGELFF; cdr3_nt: TGCGCCAGCAGCCAATGGGGCGGGAACACCGGGGAGCTGTTTTTT
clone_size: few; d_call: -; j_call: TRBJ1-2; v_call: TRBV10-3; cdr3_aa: CAIRPSEGRSVF; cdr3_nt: TGTGCCATCAGGCCTTCGGAGGGACGGAGCGTCTTC
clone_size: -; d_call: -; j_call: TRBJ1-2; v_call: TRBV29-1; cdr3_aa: CSVGLGQTNYGYTF; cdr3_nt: TGCAGCGTTGGCCTGGGACAAACAAACTATGGCTACACCTTC
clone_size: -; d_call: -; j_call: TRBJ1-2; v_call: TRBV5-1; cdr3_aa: CASSFSGESGYGYTF; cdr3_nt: TGCGCCAGCAGCTTTAGCGGGGAATCGGGGTATGGCTACACCTTC
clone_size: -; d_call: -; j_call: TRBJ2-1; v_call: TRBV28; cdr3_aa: CASSLGRVNEQFF; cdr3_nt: TGTGCCAGCAGTTTAGGGAGAGTGAATGAGCAGTTCTTC
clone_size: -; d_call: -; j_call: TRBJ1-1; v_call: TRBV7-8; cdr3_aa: CASSLGQVMNTEAFF; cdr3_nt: TGTGCCAGCAGCTTAGGACAGGTGATGAACACTGAAGCTTTCTTT
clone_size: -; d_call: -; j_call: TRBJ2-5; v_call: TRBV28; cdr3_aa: CAEAAGERETQYF; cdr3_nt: TGTGCTGAAGCGGCAGGGGAGAGGGAGACCCAGTACTTC
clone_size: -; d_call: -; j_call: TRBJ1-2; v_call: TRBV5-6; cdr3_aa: CASSPQGYGYTF; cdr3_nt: TGTGCCAGCAGCCCACAGGGCTATGGCTACACCTTC
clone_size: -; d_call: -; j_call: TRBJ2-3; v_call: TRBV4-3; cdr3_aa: CASSRESPDTQYF; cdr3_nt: TGCGCCAGCAGTCGGGAGTCCCCAGATACGCAGTATTTT
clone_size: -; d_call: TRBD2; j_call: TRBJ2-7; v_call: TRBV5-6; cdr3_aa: CASSFPGLAGAGMEQYF; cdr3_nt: TGTGCCAGCAGCTTCCCGGGACTAGCGGGAGCTGGGATGGAGCAGTACTTC
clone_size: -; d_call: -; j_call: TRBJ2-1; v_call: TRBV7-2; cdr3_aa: CASSLDFRNEQFF; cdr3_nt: TGTGCCAGCAGCTTAGATTTCAGAAATGAGCAGTTCTTC
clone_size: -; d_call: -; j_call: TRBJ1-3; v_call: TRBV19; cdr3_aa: CASSIDHGSAGNTIYF; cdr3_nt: TGTGCCAGTAGTATAGATCACGGGAGTGCTGGAAACACCATATATTTT
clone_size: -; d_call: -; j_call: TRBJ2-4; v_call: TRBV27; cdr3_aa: CASSLLGSDIQYF; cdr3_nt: TGTGCCAGCAGTTTACTAGGAAGTGACATTCAGTACTTC
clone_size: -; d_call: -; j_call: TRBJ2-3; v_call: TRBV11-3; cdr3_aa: CASSLGRASDTQYF; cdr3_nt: TGTGCCAGCAGCTTAGGACGAGCGTCGGATACGCAGTATTTT
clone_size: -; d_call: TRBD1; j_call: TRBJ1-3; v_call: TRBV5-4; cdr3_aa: CASSGRTGGGNTIYF; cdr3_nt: TGTGCCAGCAGCGGAAGGACAGGGGGTGGAAACACCATATATTTT
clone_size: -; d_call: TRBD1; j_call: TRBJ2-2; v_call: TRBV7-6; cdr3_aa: CASSFGKDRANTGELFF; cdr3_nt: TGTGCCAGCAGCTTTGGGAAGGACAGGGCGAACACCGGGGAGCTGTTTTTT
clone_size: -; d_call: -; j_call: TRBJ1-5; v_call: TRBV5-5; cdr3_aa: CASSLGGGNQPQHF; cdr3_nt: TGTGCCAGCAGCTTGGGGGGGGGAAATCAGCCCCAGCATTTT
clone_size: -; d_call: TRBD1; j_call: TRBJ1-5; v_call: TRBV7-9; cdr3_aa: CASSLGQGRNQPQHF; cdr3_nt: TGTGCCAGCAGCCTCGGACAGGGTCGCAATCAGCCCCAGCATTTT
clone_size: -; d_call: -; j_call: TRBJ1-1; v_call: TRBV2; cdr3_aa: CASSEAVGRNTEAFF; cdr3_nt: TGTGCCAGCAGTGAAGCCGTTGGGCGGAACACTGAAGCTTTCTTT
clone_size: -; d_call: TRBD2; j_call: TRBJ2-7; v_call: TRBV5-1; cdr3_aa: CASSLGAGGGEQYF; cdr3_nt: TGCGCCAGCAGCTTAGGAGCGGGAGGCGGTGAGCAGTACTTC
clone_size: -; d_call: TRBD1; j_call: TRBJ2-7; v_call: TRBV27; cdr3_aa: CASSRSTGLRLEQYF; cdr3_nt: TGTGCCAGCAGTCGGTCGACAGGGTTGAGGCTCGAGCAGTACTTC
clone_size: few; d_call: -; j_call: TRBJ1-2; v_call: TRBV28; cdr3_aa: CASSPGALVYGYTF; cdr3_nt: TGTGCCAGCAGTCCAGGGGCGCTAGTCTATGGCTACACCTTC
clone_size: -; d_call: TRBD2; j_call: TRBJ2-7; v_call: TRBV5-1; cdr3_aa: CASSLTSGGAYEQYF; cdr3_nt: TGCGCCAGCAGCTTGACTAGCGGGGGGGCCTACGAGCAGTACTTC
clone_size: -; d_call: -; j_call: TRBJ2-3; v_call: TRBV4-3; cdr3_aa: CASSQEAGPGDTQYF; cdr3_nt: TGCGCCAGCAGCCAAGAGGCGGGGCCCGGTGATACGCAGTATTTT
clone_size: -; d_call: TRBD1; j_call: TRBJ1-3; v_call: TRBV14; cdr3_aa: CASSQATGPSSGNTIYF; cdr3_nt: TGTGCCAGCAGCCAAGCGACAGGGCCGAGCTCTGGAAACACCATATATTTT
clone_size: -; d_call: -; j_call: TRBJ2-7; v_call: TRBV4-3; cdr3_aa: CASSPGQGLYEQYF; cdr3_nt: TGCGCCAGCAGCCCCGGACAGGGACTATACGAGCAGTACTTC
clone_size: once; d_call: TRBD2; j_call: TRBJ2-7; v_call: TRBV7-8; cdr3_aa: CASSLGGLASEQYF; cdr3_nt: TGTGCCAGCAGCTTAGGGGGACTAGCCTCCGAGCAGTACTTC
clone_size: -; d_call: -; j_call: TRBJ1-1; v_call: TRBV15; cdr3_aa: CATSRRVLNTEAFF; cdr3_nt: TGTGCCACCAGCAGACGGGTCCTGAACACTGAAGCTTTCTTT
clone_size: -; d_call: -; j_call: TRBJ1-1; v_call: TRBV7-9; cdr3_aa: CASSPLNTEAFF; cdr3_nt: TGTGCCAGCAGCCCCTTAAACACTGAAGCTTTCTTT
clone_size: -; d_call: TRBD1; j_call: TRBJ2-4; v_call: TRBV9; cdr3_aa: CASSEGTVNIQYF; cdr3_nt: TGTGCCAGCAGCGAAGGGACAGTAAACATTCAGTACTTC
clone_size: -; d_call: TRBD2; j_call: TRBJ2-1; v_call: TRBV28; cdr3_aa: CASKDWREFHVYQDNEQFF; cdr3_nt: TGTGCCAGCAAAGACTGGCGGGAGTTTCATGTTTACCAAGACAATGAGCAGTTCTTC
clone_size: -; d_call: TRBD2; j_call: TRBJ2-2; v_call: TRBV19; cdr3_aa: CASSIVGGRIYGELFF; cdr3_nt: TGTGCCAGTAGTATTGTTGGCGGGAGGATTTACGGGGAGCTGTTTTTT
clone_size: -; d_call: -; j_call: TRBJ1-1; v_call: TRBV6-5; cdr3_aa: CASRGAANTEAFF; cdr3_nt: TGTGCCAGTCGGGGGGCAGCGAACACTGAAGCTTTCTTT
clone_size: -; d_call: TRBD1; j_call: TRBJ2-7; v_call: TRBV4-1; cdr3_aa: CASSQSPDRGPEQYF; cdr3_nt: TGCGCCAGCAGCCAAAGCCCGGACAGGGGCCCCGAGCAGTACTTC
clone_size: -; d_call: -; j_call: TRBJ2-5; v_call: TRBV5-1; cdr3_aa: CASSLSRGDREETQYF; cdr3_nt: TGCGCCAGCAGCTTGAGTAGGGGTGATAGGGAAGAGACCCAGTACTTC
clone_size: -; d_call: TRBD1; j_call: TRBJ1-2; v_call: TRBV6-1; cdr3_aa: CASSDLGQLNYGYTF; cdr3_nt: TGTGCCAGCAGTGATTTGGGACAGCTCAACTATGGCTACACCTTC
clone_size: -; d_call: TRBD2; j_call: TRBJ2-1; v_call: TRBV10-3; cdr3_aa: CAISESTSGGSYNEQFF; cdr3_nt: TGTGCCATCAGTGAGTCGACTAGCGGGGGCTCCTACAATGAGCAGTTCTTC
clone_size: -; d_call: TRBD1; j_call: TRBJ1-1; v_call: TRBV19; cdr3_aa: CASSMGDRTRTEAFF; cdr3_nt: TGTGCCAGTAGTATGGGGGACAGGACCCGCACTGAAGCTTTCTTT
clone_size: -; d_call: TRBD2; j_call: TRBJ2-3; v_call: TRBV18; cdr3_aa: CASSPPRLAGADTQYF; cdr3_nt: TGTGCCAGCTCACCACCGAGACTAGCGGGAGCAGATACGCAGTATTTT
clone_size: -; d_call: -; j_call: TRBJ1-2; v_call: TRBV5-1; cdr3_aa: CASSLVGEAGYTF; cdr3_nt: TGCGCCAGCAGCTTGGTAGGGGAGGCTGGCTACACCTTC
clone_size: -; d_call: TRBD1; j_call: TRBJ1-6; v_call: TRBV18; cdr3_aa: CASSPRQGAKNSPLHF; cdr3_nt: TGTGCCAGCTCACCACGTCAGGGGGCTAAGAATTCACCCCTCCACTTT
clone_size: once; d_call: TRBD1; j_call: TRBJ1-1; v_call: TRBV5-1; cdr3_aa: CASSFQGADTEAFF; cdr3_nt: TGCGCCAGCAGCTTTCAGGGGGCAGACACTGAAGCTTTCTTT
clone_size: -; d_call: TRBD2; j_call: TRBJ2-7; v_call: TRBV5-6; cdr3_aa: CASSLRPSGPYEQYF; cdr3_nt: TGTGCCAGCAGCTTGAGGCCTAGCGGGCCGTACGAGCAGTACTTC
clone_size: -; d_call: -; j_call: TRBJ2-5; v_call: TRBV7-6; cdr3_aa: CASSLWGGLETQYF; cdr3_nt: TGTGCCAGCAGCTTATGGGGGGGCCTGGAGACCCAGTACTTC
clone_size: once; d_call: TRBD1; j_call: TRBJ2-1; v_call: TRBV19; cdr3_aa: CASRYSTAGGNEQFF; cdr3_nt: TGTGCCAGTAGATACAGCACCGCAGGGGGCAATGAGCAGTTCTTC